A single T cell receptor beta chain is shown here with its context. Germline CDR1 reads ENHRY; CDR2 reads SYGVKD. This CDR3 has 16 amino acids. V lost 3 bases and J lost 1, with 12 bases in between. Repertoires were generated with immunoSEQ multiplex PCR, while TCRdb's copy carries only in-frame clones and drops some. Here the sample spans approximately 280,000 clones, around 87% being singletons. The data were taken from a study of Ad26.COV2.S vaccination and SARS-CoV-2 variants. Indicated treatment: 15 to 20 received Ad26.COV2.S at low or high dose, single or two shots; about 5 received placebo; per-sample allocation not given. The investigators took samples on day 63 after the first vaccine or placebo injection.

The starting material was peripheral blood, obtained in a trial of Ad26.COV2.S vaccine versus placebo. The clonotype was recovered from a person aged 18-60 years who received the Ad26.COV2.S COVID-19 vaccine or a placebo. V and J are TRBV10-3 and TRBJ2-2, with a possible D match to TRBD1 (6 bases). CDR3 amino acids: CAISDQGGLNTGELFF. CDR3 DNA: TGTGCCATCAGTGATCAAGGGGGTTTGAACACCGGGGAGCTGTTTTTT.